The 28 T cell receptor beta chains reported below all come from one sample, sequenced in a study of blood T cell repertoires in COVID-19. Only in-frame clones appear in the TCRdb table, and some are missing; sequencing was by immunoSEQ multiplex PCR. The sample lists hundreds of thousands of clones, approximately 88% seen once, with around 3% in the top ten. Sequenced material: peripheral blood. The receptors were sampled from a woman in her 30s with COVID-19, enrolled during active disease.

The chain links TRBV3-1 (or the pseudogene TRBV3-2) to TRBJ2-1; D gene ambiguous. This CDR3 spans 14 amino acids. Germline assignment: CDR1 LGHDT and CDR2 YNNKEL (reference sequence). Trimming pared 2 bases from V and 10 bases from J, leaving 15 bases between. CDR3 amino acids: CASSQNGPAGEQFF. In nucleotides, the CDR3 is TGTGCCAGCAGCCAAAATGGGCCGGCTGGGGAGCAGTTCTTC.

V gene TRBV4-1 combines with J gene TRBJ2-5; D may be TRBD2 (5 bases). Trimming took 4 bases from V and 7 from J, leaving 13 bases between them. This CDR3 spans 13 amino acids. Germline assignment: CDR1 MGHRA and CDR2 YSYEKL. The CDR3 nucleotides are TGCGCCAGCAGCCCGACCCGGAGCGGGACCCAGTACTTC. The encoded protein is CASSPTRSGTQYF.

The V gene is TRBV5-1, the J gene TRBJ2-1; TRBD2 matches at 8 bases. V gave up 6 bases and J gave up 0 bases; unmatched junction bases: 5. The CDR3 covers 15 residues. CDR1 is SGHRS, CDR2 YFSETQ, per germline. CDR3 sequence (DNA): TGCGCCAGCAACAAAAGCGGGAGCTCCTACAATGAGCAGTTCTTC. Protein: CASNKSGSSYNEQFF.

The CDR3 region is CASSTPATVNTEAFF. CDR3 sequence (DNA): TGTGCCAGCAGCACCCCCGCGACAGTGAACACTGAAGCTTTCTTT. The J gene is TRBJ1-1, the V gene TRBV7-9; possibly TRBD1 for D (5 bases). Germline V gives CDR1 SEHNR, CDR2 FQNEAQ (reference sequence). This CDR3 has 15 amino acids. V was shortened by 5 bases and J by 0 bases, with 13 bases between the two germline ends.

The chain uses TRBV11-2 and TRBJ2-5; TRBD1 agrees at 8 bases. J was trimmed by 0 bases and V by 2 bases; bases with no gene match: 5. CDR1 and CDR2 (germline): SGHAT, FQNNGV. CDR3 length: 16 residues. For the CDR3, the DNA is TGTGCCAGCAGCTTAAACCCGGGACAGGACCAAGAGACCCAGTACTTC. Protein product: CASSLNPGQDQETQYF.

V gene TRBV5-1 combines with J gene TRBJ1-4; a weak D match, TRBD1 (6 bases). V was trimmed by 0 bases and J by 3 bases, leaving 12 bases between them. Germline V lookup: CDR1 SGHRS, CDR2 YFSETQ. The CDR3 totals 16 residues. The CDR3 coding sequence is TGCGCCAGCAGCTTGGCCTTGGGGGCCGCTAATGAAAAACTGTTTTTT. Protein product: CASSLALGAANEKLFF.

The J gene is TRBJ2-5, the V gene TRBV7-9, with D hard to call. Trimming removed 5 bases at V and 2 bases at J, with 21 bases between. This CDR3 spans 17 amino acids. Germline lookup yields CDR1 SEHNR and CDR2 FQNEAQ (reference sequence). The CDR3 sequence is CASSAQTWARRQETQYF. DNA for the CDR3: TGTGCCAGCAGCGCACAAACATGGGCGCGCCGACAAGAGACCCAGTACTTC.

The CDR3: CASSLDSVALNEQFF. The CDR3 coding sequence is TGTGCCAGCAGCTTAGACAGCGTGGCTCTCAATGAGCAGTTCTTC. V and J are TRBV5-4 and TRBJ2-1; possible D gene TRBD1, 5 bases. CDR1 is SGHNT, CDR2 YYREEE, per germline (reference sequence). The CDR3 contains 15 residues. Trimming stripped 2 bases from V and 6 bases from J, with 15 bases between.

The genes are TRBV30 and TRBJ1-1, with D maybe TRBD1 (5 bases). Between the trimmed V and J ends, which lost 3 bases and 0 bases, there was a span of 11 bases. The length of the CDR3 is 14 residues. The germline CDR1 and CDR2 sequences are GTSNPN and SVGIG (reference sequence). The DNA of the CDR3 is TGTGCCTGGAGCAAGGACACTCTGAACACTGAAGCTTTCTTT. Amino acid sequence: CAWSKDTLNTEAFF.

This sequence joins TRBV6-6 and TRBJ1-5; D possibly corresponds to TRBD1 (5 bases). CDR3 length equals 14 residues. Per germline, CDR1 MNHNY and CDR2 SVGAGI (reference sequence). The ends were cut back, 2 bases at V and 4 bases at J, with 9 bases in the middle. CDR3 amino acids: CASSYGADNQPQHF. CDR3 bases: TGTGCCAGCAGTTACGGGGCCGATAATCAGCCCCAGCATTTT.

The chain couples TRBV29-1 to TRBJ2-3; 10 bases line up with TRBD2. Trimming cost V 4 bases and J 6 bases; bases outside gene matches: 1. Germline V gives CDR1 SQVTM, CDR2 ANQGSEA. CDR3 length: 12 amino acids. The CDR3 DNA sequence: TGCAGCGTTGGTAGCGGGAGGGATACGCAGTATTTT. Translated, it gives CSVGSGRDTQYF.

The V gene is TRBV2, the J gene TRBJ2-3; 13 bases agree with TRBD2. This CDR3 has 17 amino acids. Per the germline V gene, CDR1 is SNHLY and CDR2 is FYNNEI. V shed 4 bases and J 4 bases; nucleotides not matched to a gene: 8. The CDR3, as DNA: TGTGCCAGCAGTGGGTGGACTAGCGGGAGTTCCGCAGATACGCAGTATTTT. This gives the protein CASSGWTSGSSADTQYF.

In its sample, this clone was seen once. This CDR3 reads CASSLVDQPQHF. DNA of the CDR3: TGTGCCAGCAGCTTGGTCGATCAGCCCCAGCATTTT. The J gene is TRBJ1-5, the V gene TRBV5-8; no definite D call. Germline-derived CDR1 and CDR2 are SGHTS and YDEGEE. CDR3 length equals 12 residues. V lost 0 bases to trimming and J lost 5 bases, with 3 bases between them.

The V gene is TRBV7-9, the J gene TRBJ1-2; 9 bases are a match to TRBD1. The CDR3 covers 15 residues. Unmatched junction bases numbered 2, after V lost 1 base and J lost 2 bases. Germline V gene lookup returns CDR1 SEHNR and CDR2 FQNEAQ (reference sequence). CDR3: CASSLVDRGNYGYTF. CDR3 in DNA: TGTGCCAGCAGCTTAGTCGACAGGGGGAACTATGGCTACACCTTC.

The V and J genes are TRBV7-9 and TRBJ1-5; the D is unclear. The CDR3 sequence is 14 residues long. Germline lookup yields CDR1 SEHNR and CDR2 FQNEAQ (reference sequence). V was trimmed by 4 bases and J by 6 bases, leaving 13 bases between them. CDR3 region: CASSSGSLTQPQHF. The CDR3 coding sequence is TGTGCCAGCAGCTCCGGGTCCTTGACTCAGCCCCAGCATTTT.

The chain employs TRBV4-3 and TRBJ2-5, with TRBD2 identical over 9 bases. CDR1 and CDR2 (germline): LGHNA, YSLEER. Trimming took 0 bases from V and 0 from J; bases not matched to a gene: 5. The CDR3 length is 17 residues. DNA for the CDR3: TGCGCCAGCAGCCAAGATAGTAGCGGGGGCAACCAAGAGACCCAGTACTTC. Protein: CASSQDSSGGNQETQYF.

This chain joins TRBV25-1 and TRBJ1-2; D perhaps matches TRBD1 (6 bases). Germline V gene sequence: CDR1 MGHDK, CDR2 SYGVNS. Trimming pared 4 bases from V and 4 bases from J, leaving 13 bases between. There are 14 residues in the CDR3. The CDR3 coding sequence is TGTGCCAGCAGTGCTACCGACAGGACCTATGGCTACACCTTC. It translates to CASSATDRTYGYTF.

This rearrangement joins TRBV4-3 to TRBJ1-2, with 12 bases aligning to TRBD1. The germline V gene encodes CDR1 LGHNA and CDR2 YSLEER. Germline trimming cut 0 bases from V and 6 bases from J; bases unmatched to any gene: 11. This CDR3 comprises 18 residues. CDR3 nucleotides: TGCGCCAGCAGCCAAGATCTTAGGGGGGACAGGGGGCAGAATGGCTACACCTTC. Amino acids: CASSQDLRGDRGQNGYTF.

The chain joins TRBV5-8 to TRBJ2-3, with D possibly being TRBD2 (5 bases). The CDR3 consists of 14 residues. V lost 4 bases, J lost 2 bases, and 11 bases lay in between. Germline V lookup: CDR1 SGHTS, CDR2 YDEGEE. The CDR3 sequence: CASSQTKFTDTQYF. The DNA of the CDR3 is TGTGCCAGCAGCCAGACTAAATTCACAGATACGCAGTATTTT.

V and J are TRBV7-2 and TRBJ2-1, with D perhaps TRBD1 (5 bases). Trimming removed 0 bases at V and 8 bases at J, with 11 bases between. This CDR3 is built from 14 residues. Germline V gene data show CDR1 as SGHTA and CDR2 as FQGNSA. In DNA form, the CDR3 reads TGTGCCAGCAGCTTAGCGGTCAGGGCGGATGAGCAGTTCTTC. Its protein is CASSLAVRADEQFF.

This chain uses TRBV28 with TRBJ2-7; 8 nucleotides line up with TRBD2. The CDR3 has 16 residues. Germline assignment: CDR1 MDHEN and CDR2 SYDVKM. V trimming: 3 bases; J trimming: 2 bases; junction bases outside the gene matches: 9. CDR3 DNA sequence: TGTGCCAGCAGTTTCAATGGTATAGCGGGACCCTACGAGCAGTACGTC. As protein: CASSFNGIAGPYEQYV.

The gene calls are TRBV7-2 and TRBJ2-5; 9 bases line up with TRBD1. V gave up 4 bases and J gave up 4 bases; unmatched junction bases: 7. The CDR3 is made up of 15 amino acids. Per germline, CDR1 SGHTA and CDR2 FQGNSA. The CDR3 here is CASSSYRDRVETQYF. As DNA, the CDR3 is TGTGCCAGCAGCTCCTACCGGGACAGGGTAGAGACCCAGTACTTC.

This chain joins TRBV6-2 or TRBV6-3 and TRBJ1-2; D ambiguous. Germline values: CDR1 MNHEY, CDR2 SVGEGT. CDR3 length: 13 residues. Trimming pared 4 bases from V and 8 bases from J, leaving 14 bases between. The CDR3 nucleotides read TGTGCCAGCAGTTCCCCGTCAGTGCCGGGCTACACCTTC. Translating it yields CASSSPSVPGYTF.

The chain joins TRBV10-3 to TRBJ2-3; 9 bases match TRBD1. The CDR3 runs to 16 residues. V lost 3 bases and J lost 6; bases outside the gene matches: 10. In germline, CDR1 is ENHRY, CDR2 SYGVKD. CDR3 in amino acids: CAISDPGQGPRDTQYF. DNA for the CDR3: TGTGCCATCAGTGATCCGGGACAGGGACCCAGGGATACGCAGTATTTT.

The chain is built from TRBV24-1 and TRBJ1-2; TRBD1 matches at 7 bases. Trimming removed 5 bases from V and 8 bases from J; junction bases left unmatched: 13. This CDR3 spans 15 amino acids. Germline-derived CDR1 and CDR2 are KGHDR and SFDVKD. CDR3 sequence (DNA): TGTGCCACCAGTGCCTCAGGGGGACAGCGAGCGGGCTACACCTTC. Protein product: CATSASGGQRAGYTF.

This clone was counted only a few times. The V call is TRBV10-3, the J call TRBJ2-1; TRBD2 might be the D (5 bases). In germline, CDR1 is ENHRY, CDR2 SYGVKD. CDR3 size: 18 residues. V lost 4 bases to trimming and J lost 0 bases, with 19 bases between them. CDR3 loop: CAISGEGMRRVSYNEQFF. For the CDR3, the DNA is TGTGCCATCAGTGGTGAAGGAATGAGGCGGGTCTCCTACAATGAGCAGTTCTTC.

CDR3 DNA sequence: TGTGCCGGGGGGTATAACTATGGCTACACCTTC. Residues: CAGGYNYGYTF. V and J are TRBV27 and TRBJ1-2, with D perhaps matching TRBD1 (5 bases). From germline, CDR1 is MNHEY and CDR2 SMNVEV (reference sequence). V was cut by 11 bases and J by 1 base, with 8 bases left in between. The CDR3 has 11 residues.

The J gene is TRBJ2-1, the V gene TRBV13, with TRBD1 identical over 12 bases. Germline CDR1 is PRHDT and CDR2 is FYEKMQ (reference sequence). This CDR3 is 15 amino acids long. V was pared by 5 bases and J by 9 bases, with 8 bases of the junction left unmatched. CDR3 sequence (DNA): TGTGCCAGCAGCGCAACCGGGACAGGGGGCATTGAGCAGTTCTTC. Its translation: CASSATGTGGIEQFF.